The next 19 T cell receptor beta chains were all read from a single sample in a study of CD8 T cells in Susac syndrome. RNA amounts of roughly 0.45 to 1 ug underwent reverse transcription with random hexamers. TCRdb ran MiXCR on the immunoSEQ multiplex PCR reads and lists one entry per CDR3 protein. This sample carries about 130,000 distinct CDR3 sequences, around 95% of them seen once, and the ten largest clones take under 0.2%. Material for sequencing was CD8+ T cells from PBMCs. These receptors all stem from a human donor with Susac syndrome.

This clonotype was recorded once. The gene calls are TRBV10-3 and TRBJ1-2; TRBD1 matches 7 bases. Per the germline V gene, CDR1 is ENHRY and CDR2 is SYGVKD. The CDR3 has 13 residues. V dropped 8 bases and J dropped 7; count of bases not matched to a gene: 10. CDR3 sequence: CAIGSRGLGGYTF. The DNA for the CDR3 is TGTGCCATCGGTTCCAGGGGGTTAGGTGGCTACACCTTC.

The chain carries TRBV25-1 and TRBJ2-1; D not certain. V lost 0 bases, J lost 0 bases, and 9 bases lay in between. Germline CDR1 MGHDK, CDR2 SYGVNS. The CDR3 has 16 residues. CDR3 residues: CASSEYGSSSYNEQFF. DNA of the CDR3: TGTGCCAGCAGTGAATATGGCTCGAGCTCCTACAATGAGCAGTTCTTC.

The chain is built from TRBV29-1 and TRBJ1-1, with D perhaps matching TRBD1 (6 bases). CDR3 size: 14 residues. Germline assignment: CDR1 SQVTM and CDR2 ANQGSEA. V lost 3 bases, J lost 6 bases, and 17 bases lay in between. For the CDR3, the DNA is TGCAGCGTTGAGGGGGGGCAGGTGGTCGCTGAAGCTTTCTTT. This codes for CSVEGGQVVAEAFF.

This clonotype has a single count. The CDR3 DNA follows: TGCAGTGCTAGAGATGGTACTGAAGCTTTCTTT. It codes for CSARDGTEAFF. The genes are TRBV20-1 and TRBJ1-1; no firm D call. The V gene's germline CDR1 is DFQATT and CDR2 SNEGSKA (reference sequence). V lost 0 bases, J lost 5 bases, and 4 bases lay in between. The CDR3 runs to 11 residues.

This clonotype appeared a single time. CDR3 sequence reads: CASSVAVTGNGYTF. The CDR3 nucleotides read TGTGCCAGCAGCGTGGCAGTTACAGGGAACGGCTACACCTTC. The J gene is TRBJ1-2, the V gene TRBV9, with D possibly matching TRBD1 (6 bases). In germline, CDR1 is SGDLS, CDR2 YYNGEE. The CDR3 contains 14 residues. V dropped 2 bases and J dropped 8 bases, with 16 bases sitting between them.

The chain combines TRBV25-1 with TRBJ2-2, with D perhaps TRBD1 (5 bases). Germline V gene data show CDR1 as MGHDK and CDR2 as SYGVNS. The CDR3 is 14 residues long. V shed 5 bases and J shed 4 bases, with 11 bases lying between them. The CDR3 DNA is TGTGCCAGCAGTAAGACAGAACTCACCGGGGAGCTGTTTTTT. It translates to CASSKTELTGELFF.

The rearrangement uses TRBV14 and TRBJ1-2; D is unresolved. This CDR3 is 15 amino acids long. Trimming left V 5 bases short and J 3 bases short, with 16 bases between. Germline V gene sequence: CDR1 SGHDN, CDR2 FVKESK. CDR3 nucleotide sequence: TGTGCCAGCAGCAACGTGAACGACAACTACTATGGCTACACCTTC. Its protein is CASSNVNDNYYGYTF.

CDR3 bases: TGTGCCAGCAGCGCAAAACAGGGCCGCGCCGCTGAAGCTTTCTTT. Translation: CASSAKQGRAAEAFF. This chain links TRBV12-3 or TRBV12-4 with TRBJ1-1; a possible D gene is TRBD1 (6 bases). This CDR3 region has 15 residues. Trimming removed 6 bases from V and 6 bases from J, with 20 bases in between.

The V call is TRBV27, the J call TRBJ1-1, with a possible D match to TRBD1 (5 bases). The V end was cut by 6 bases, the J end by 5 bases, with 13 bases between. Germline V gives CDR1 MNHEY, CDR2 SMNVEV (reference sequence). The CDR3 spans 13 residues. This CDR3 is CASRGPSRTEAFF. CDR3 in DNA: TGTGCCAGCAGGGGGCCGAGTAGGACTGAAGCTTTCTTT.

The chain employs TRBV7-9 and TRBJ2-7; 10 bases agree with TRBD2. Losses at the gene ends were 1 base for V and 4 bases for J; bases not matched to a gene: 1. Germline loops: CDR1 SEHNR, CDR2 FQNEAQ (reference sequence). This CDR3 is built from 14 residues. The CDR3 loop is CASSLELAGYEQYF. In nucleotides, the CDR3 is TGTGCCAGCAGCTTAGAACTAGCGGGATACGAGCAGTACTTC.

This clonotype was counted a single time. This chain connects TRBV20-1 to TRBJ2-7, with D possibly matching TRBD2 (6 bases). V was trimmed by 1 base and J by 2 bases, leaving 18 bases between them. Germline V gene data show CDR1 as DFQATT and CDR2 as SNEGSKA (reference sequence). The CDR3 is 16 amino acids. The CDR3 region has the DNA TGCAGTGCTAGAGGTCCCGGAGGGGCCCGAGCCTACGAGCAGTACTTC. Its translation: CSARGPGGARAYEQYF.

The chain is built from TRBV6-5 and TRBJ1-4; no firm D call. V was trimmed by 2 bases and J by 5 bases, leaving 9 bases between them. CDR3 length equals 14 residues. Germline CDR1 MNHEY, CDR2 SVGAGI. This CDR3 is CASSYEGTNEKLFF. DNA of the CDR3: TGTGCCAGCAGTTACGAGGGTACGAATGAAAAACTGTTTTTT.

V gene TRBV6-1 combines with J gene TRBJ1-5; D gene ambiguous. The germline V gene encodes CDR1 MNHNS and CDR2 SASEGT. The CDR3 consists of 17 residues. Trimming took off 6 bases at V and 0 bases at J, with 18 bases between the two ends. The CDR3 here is CASSPGRGVHSNQPQHF. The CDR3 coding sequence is TGTGCCAGCAGCCCCGGACGAGGTGTTCATAGCAATCAGCCCCAGCATTTT.

CDR3 in DNA: TGCAGTGCTAGAGATCGGGATACAACCTACGAGCAGTACTTC. This sequence encodes CSARDRDTTYEQYF. The chain couples TRBV20-1 to TRBJ2-7, with a possible D match to TRBD2 (5 bases). V lost 0 bases, J lost 2 bases, and 11 bases lay in between. From germline, CDR1 is DFQATT and CDR2 SNEGSKA (reference sequence). CDR3 length: 14 amino acids.

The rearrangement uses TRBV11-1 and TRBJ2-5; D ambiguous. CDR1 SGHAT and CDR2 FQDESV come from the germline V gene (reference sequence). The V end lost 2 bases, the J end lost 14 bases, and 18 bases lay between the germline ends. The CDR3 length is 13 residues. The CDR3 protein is CASSLSGSAADYF. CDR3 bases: TGTGCCAGCAGCTTATCGGGTTCGGCGGCTGACTACTTC.

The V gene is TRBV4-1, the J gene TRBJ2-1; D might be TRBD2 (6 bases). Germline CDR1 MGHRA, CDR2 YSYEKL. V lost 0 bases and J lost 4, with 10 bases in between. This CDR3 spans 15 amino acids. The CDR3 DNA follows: TGCGCCAGCAGCCAAGATACGGGAGTATACAATGAGCAGTTCTTC. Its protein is CASSQDTGVYNEQFF.

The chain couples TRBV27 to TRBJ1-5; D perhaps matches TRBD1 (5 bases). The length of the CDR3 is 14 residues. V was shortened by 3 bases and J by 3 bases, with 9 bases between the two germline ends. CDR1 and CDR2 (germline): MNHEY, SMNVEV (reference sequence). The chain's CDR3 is CASSFQGLNQPQHF. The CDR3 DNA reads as TGTGCCAGCAGTTTCCAGGGTCTCAATCAGCCCCAGCATTTT.

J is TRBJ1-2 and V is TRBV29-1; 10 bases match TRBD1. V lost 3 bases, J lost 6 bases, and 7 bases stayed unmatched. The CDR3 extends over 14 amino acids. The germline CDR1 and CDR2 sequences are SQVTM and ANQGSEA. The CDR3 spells CSVDPTGTGDGYTF. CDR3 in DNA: TGCAGCGTTGATCCCACCGGGACAGGGGATGGCTACACCTTC.

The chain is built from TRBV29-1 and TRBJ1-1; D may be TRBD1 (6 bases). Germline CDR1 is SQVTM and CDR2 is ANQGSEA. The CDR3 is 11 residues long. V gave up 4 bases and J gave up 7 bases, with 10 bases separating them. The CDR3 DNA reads TGCAGCGTTGCAGGGGTTGGTGAAGCTTTCTTT. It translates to CSVAGVGEAFF.